This TCR beta chain was sequenced for a study of blood T cell repertoires in COVID-19. Across the study: Samples representing acute and convalescent COVID-19 were sourced from the United States, Italy and Spain. In each case, the material was cDNA or gDNA derived from T cells, B-cell-depleted T cells, or PBMCs.

Authors' data handling: Researchers report that nucleated cell counts were estimated from reference gene primer amplification. Produced via immunoSEQ multiplex PCR; TCRdb's table is partial and in-frame only. V and J calls and clone size are given by that table; D and trimming were obtained from the DNA. This sample has some 240,000 clones; around 87% occur once, and the top ten carry roughly 7.8%. Germline V gene data show CDR1 as WNHNN and CDR2 as SYGVQD (reference sequence). The CDR3 length is 13 residues. V lost 1 base, J lost 9 bases, and 10 bases lay in between. The specimen sequenced was peripheral blood. The rearrangement joins TRBV10-1 to TRBJ2-4; a possible D gene is TRBD1 (5 bases). This receptor was taken from a man between 60 and 75 years old who had recovered from COVID-19. Written as DNA, the CDR3 is TGCGCCAGCAGTGAGTTCAGGGCTTCCATTCAGTACTTC. It codes for CASSEFRASIQYF.